What follows are 7 T cell receptor beta chains derived from one specimen sequenced in a study of PD-L1 blockade in urothelial cancer. Time point specified: peripheral blood 6 weeks after treatment start. Profiling relied on immunoSEQ multiplex PCR, and the TCRdb table lists in-frame clones only, not all of them. The profile shows around 110,000 clones, roughly 90% of them singletons. Sequencing was performed on PBMCs, taken around atezolizumab (anti-PD-L1) treatment. Receptor source: a man in his sixties with urothelial cancer.

The rearrangement joins TRBV7-8 to TRBJ1-2; weak D call: TRBD1 (6 bases). The CDR3 has 13 residues. From germline, CDR1 is SGHVS and CDR2 FQNEAQ. V lost 5 bases, J lost 7 bases, and 14 bases lay in between. This chain's CDR3 is CASSPFTGIGYTF. CDR3 DNA sequence: TGTGCCAGCAGCCCGTTTACAGGGATTGGCTACACCTTC.

DNA for the CDR3: TGTGCCAGCACCCGGGACTCCTCCTACGAGCAGTACTTC. As protein: CASTRDSSYEQYF. The chain is built from TRBV6-6 and TRBJ2-7; a possible D gene is TRBD2 (6 bases). V was cut by 7 bases and J by 0 bases, with 10 bases left in between. The CDR3 covers 13 residues. Germline V lookup: CDR1 MNHNY, CDR2 SVGAGI (reference sequence).

The chain carries TRBV4-1 and TRBJ1-2; 7 positions agree with TRBD1. The trim removed 0 bases at V and 1 base at J, leaving 2 bases unmatched. The CDR3 runs to 15 residues. Germline V gene data show CDR1 as MGHRA and CDR2 as YSYEKL. In nucleotides, the CDR3 is TGCGCCAGCAGCCAAGAAGGGACAGATAACTATGGCTACACCTTC. Its translation: CASSQEGTDNYGYTF.

This chain uses TRBV30 with TRBJ2-7; 7 nucleotides line up with TRBD1. The length of the CDR3 is 12 residues. The trim removed 7 bases at V and 3 bases at J, leaving 6 bases unmatched. Germline CDR1 reads GTSNPN; CDR2 reads SVGIG (reference sequence). Here the CDR3 DNA reads TGTGCCTCCCACCCAGGGGGCTACGAGCAGTACTTC. Translated: CASHPGGYEQYF. The full variable domain, rest sourced from reference TRBV30 and TRBJ2-7, is SQTIHQWPATLVQPVGSPLSLECTVEGTSNPNLYWYRQAAGRGLQLLFYSVGIGQISSEVPQNLSASRPQDRQFILSSKKLLLSDSGFYLCASHPGGYEQYFGPGTRLTVT.

The chain has TRBV13 and TRBJ2-1, with 7 bases aligning to TRBD2. The CDR3 totals 16 residues. Germline trimming cut 1 base from V and 2 bases from J; bases unmatched to any gene: 5. Per the germline V gene, CDR1 is PRHDT and CDR2 is FYEKMQ (reference sequence). The CDR3 loop reads CASSLVSGTPYNEQFF. The CDR3 bases are TGTGCCAGCAGCTTAGTGAGCGGGACCCCCTACAATGAGCAGTTCTTC.

This clone appeared a single time. The chain joins TRBV5-3 to TRBJ1-1, with 10 nucleotides matching TRBD1. TRBV5-3 is reported as an ORF; its role is uncertain. The length of the CDR3 is 17 residues. After removal of 4 bases from V and 0 bases from J, the junction contained 9 bases not matched to a gene. The DNA for the CDR3 is TGTGCCAGAAGCCTGAGGACAGGGGGGACTATGAACACTGAAGCTTTCTTT. Encoded protein: CARSLRTGGTMNTEAFF.

In DNA, the CDR3 is TGCAGTGCCAATGCAGGCTACGAGCAGTACTTC. Translation gives CSANAGYEQYF. The chain combines TRBV20-1 with TRBJ2-7; D gene unclear. V lost 6 bases and J lost 3, with 9 bases in between. The CDR3 length is 11 residues. Germline V gene lookup returns CDR1 DFQATT and CDR2 SNEGSKA (reference sequence).